The present T cell receptor beta chain was sequenced within a study of control samples from healthy donors and cancer patients. There are 14 residues in the CDR3. V dropped 10 bases and J dropped 4 bases, with 18 bases sitting between them. CDR1 and CDR2 from the germline V gene are LNHDA and SQIVND (reference sequence). Clones were sequenced by immunoSEQ multiplex PCR, and TCRdb holds only the in-frame ones, with some missing. There are roughly 130,000 clones in the sample; around 96% occur only once, and less than 4% lies in the top ten. The chain links TRBV19 to TRBJ2-3; the D call may be TRBD1 or TRBD2 (7 bases each). The sequencing sample was made of blood. This clonotype was sampled from a man in his thirties or forties in good health. The CDR3 protein is CATRGTTGADTQYF. The CDR3 DNA follows: TGTGCCACCAGGGGGACTACTGGCGCAGATACGCAGTATTTT.